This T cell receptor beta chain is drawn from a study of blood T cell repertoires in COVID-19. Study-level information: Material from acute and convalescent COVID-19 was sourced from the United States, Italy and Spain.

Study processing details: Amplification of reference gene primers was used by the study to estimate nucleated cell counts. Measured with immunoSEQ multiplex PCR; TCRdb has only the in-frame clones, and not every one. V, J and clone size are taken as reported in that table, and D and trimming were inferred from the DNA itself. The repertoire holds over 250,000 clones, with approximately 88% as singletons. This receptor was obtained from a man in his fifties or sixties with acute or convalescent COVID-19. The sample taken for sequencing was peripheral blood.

This chain's CDR3 is CASSPYVGQGYGYTF. For the CDR3, the DNA is TGTGCCAGCAGTCCCTATGTGGGACAGGGTTACGGCTACACCTTC. V is TRBV27 and J is TRBJ1-2, with TRBD1 matching 9 bases. The J segment lost 8 bases and the V segment lost 5 bases, leaving 12 bases of the junction unmatched. The V gene's germline CDR1 is MNHEY and CDR2 SMNVEV (reference sequence). The CDR3 is made up of 15 amino acids.